This T cell receptor beta chain is drawn from a study of T cells in Graves' hyperthyroidism and ophthalmopathy. TCR beta CDR3 sequences were amplified from RNA transcripts. Using the HTBI primer set, a first-round RT-PCR was run on the TCR CDR3. TCRdb reanalysed the multiplex PCR reads using MiXCR and keeps one entry per CDR3 protein. This sample has hundreds of thousands of distinct CDR3 sequences, with under 60% found just once. Points from the study as a whole: Most clonotypes that expanded in the thyroid above 0.001 also showed up in blood. A model of 13 V-J features distinguished ophthalmopathy from stable hyperthyroidism.

In the case of this clonotype: Its antigen is still unknown.

No ophthalmopathy progression within 18 months constituted stable Graves' hyperthyroidism. Criteria for exclusion of patients were uncontrolled infection, other autoimmune disease, pregnancy or lactation. The source of this sequence is a woman aged 18 to 35 with Graves' hyperthyroidism. Sequencing was done on a sample of peripheral blood or thyroid tissue (not recorded which).

As DNA, the CDR3 is TGCAGTGCTAGATCCAGCTATAAAACCTACGAGCAGTACTTC. It encodes CSARSSYKTYEQYF. The chain carries TRBV20-1 and TRBJ2-7; no reliable D call. The CDR3 has 14 residues. Germline V gene lookup returns CDR1 DFQATT and CDR2 SNEGSKA (reference sequence). The V gene lost 2 bases and the J gene lost 2 bases, with 13 bases spanning the gap.